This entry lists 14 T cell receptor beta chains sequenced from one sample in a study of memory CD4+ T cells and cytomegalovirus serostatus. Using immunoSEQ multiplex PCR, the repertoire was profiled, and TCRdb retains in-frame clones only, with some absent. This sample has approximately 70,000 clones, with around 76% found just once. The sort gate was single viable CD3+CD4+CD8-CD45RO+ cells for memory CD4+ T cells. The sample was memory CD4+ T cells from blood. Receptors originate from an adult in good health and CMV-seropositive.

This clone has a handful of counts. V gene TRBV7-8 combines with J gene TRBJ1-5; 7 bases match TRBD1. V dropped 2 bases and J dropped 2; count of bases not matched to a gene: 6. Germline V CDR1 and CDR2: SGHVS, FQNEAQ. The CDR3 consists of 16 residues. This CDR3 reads CASSLTQGMGNQPQHF. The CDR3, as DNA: TGTGCCAGCAGCTTAACACAGGGGATGGGCAATCAGCCCCAGCATTTT. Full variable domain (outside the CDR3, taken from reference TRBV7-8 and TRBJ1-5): GAGVSQSPRYKVAKRGQDVALRCDPISGHVSLFWYQQALGQGPEFLTYFQNEAQLDKSGLPSDRFFAERPEGSVSTLKIQRTQQEDSAVYLCASSLTQGMGNQPQHFGDGTRLSIL.

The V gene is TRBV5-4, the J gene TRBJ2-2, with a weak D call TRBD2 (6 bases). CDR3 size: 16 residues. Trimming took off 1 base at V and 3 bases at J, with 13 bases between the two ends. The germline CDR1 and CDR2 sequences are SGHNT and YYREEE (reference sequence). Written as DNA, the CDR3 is TGTGCCAGCAGCTTGAATCGGGGGACGGACACCGGGGAGCTGTTTTTT. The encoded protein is CASSLNRGTDTGELFF.

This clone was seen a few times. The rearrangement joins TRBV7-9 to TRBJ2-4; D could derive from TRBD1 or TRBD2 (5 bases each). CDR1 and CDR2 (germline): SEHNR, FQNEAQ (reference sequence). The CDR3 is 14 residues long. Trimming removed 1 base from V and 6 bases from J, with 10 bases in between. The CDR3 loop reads CASSLGAGTNIQYF. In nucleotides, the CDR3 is TGTGCCAGCAGCTTAGGGGCCGGGACAAACATTCAGTACTTC.

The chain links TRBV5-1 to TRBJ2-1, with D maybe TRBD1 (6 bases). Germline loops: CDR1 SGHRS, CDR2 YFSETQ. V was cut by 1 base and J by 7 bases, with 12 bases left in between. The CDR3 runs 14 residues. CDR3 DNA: TGCGCCAGCAGCTTGACAGGGTTACGAAATGAGCAGTTCTTC. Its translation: CASSLTGLRNEQFF.

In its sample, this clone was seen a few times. The CDR3 DNA reads TGTGCCAGCCAAGAGGGAGGGGCGGGCACCGGGGAGCTGTTTTTT. It codes for CASQEGGAGTGELFF. This chain joins TRBV6-6 and TRBJ2-2; TRBD2 matches at 7 bases. The CDR3 covers 15 residues. Looked up from germline, CDR1 is MNHNY and CDR2 is SVGAGI (reference sequence). J lost 4 bases, V lost 8 bases, and 10 bases had no gene match.

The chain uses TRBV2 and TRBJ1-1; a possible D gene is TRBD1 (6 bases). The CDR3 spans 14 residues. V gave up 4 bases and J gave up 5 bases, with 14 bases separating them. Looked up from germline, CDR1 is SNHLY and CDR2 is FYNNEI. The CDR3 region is CASSGPTGKTEAFF. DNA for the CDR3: TGTGCCAGCAGTGGACCGACAGGAAAGACTGAAGCTTTCTTT.

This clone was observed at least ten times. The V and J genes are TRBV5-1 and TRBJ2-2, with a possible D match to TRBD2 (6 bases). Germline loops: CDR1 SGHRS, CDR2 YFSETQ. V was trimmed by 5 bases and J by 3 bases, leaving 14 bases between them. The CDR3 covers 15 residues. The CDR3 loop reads CASRNPTGDTGELFF. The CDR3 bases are TGCGCCAGCAGAAACCCGACGGGGGACACCGGGGAGCTGTTTTTT.

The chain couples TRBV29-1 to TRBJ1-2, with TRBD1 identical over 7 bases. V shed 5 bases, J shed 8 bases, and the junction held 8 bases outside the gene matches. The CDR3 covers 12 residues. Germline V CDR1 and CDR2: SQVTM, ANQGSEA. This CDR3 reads CSVPTGFGGYTF. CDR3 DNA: TGCAGCGTTCCGACAGGGTTCGGAGGCTACACCTTC. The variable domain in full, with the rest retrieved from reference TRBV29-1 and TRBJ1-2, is SAVISQKPSRDICQRGTSLTIQCQVDSQVTMMFWYRQQPGQSLTLIATANQGSEATYESGFVIDKFPISRPNLTFSTLTVSNMSPEDSSIYLCSVPTGFGGYTFGSGTRLTVV.

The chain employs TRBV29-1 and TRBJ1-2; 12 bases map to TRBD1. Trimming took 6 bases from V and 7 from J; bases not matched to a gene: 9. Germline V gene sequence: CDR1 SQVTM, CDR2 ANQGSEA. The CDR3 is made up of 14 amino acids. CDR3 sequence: CSVGAGQGASGYTF. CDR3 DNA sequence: TGCAGCGTCGGGGCGGGACAGGGGGCTAGTGGCTACACCTTC.

CDR3 in amino acids: CATSTGTSGDGETQYF. The CDR3 DNA follows: TGTGCCACCAGCACCGGGACTAGCGGGGATGGGGAGACCCAGTACTTC. This chain connects TRBV15 to TRBJ2-5; TRBD2 agrees at 13 bases. The CDR3 loop spans 16 amino acids. Germline V lookup: CDR1 LNHNV, CDR2 YYDKDF (reference sequence). With 4 bases clipped from V and 5 bases from J, the junction kept 7 bases outside the gene matches. Full variable domain (outside the CDR3, taken from reference TRBV15 and TRBJ2-5): DAMVIQNPRYQVTQFGKPVTLSCSQTLNHNVMYWYQQKSSQAPKLLFHYYDKDFNNEADTPDNFQSRRPNTSFCFLDIRSPGLGDTAMYLCATSTGTSGDGETQYFGPGTRLLVL.

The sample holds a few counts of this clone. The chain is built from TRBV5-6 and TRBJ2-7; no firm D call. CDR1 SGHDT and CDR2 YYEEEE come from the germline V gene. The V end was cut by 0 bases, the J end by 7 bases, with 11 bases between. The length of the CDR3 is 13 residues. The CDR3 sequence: CASSLGPAGEQYF. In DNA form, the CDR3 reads TGTGCCAGCAGCTTGGGCCCGGCTGGGGAGCAGTACTTC.

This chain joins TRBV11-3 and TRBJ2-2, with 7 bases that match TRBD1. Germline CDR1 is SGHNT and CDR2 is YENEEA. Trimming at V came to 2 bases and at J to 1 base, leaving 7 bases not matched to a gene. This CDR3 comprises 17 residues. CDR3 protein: CASSLSSWTGNTGELFF. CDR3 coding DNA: TGTGCCAGCAGCTTATCATCATGGACAGGGAACACCGGGGAGCTGTTTTTT. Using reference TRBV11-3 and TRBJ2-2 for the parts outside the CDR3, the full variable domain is EAGVVQSPRYKIIEKKQPVAFWCNPISGHNTLYWYLQNLGQGPELLIRYENEEAVDDSQLPKDRFSAERLKGVDSTLKIQPAELGDSAVYLCASSLSSWTGNTGELFFGEGSRLTVL.

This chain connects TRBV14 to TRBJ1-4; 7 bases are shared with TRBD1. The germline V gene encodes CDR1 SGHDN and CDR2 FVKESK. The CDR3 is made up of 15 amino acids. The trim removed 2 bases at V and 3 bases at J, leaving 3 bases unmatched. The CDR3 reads CASSQFGQANEKLFF. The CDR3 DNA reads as TGTGCCAGCAGCCAATTTGGACAGGCTAATGAAAAACTGTTTTTT. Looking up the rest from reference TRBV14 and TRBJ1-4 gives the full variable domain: EAGVTQFPSHSVIEKGQTVTLRCDPISGHDNLYWYRRVMGKEIKFLLHFVKESKQDESGMPNNRFLAERTGGTYSTLKVQPAELEDSGVYFCASSQFGQANEKLFFGSGTQLSVL.

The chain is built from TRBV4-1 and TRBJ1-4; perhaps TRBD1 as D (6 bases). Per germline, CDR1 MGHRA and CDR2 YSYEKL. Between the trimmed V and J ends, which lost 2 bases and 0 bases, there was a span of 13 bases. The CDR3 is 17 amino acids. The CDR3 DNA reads TGCGCCAGCAGCCAACCAAGGGGGGGAGCAACTAATGAAAAACTGTTTTTT. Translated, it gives CASSQPRGGATNEKLFF.